The clone carrying this TCR beta chain was detected once. The sample is drawn from a study of T cell responses to AZD1222 COVID-19 vaccine. Using immunoSEQ multiplex PCR, the repertoire was profiled, and TCRdb retains in-frame clones only, with some absent. The sample includes about 120,000 clones, 80% to 90% seen only once; the top ten take roughly 4%. Germline V gives CDR1 MNHNS, CDR2 SASEGT. Trimming pared 1 base from V and 1 base from J, leaving 10 bases between. The CDR3 consists of 16 residues. The J gene is TRBJ1-4, the V gene TRBV6-1; D ambiguous. This clonotype was obtained from an adult in good health. Sequencing used peripheral blood, obtained on day 0 of MenACWY control vaccination. The CDR3 sequence: CASSEVSGRTNEKLFF. The CDR3 coding sequence is TGTGCCAGCAGTGAAGTCAGCGGCAGAACTAATGAAAAACTGTTTTTT.